Included here is one T cell receptor (beta chain) sequence, with context. This clonotype has a handful of counts. There is no known antigen for this receptor. No much larger clone exists at a distance of one base, and base qualities are not known. Library preparation was by RT-PCR. Sequenced on an Illumina HiSeq 2500. TCRdb reprocessed the public reads (quality trimming at Q25 with fastp, clone calling with MiXCR) and kept in-frame beta chains. Identical CDR3 proteins give one entry, which carries the most common genes and DNA. The sample table records just under 550,000 distinct CDR3 sequences; under 30% of these occur just once. The ten largest account for 2.5% to 3% of the sample. From cysteine to phenylalanine, the CDR3 is 15 amino acids long. Only CDR3 DNA remains: 45 bases, in frame from the first base. Based on the germline V gene, the CDR1 and CDR2 sequences are SNHLY and FYNNEI. Unmatched junction bases come to 7, with V trimmed by 6 bases and J by 5 bases.

This entry comes from a study of response to subunit inactivated influenza vaccine (dated by TCRdb to 2017 to 2018). About the investigation overall: To follow how T cells responded to a trivalent subunit inactivated influenza vaccine, the researchers relied on deep quantitative profiling of the T cell receptor repertoire.

Study-wide conclusions, independent of this receptor: It was suggested by the authors that each seasonal influenza vaccination may recruit only a limited number of new T cells.

The sample also formed part of further work on T cells expressing NK-cell markers. According to the second study: The TCR beta cDNA libraries were made using 5'RACE template switching, a step that added both a universal primer site and unique molecular identifiers. Seven or eight donors provided sorted CD3+CD56+NKG2C+, CD3+CD56+NKG2C- and CD3+CD56-NKG2C+ T-cell subsets, whose TCR beta-chain repertoires were profiled. Seven of the eight sequenced donors were HCMV-seropositive and one was HCMV-seronegative. In several experiments an anti-gammadeltaTCR antibody was added to restrict sorting to alphabetaTCR-expressing T cells. In 5 to 7 donors, the dominant CD3+CD56+NKG2C+ clonotypes were found to rank among the top 10 CD8+ clonotypes and to make up 1.0-7.0% of CD8+ T cells. Those dominant clonotypes were again the most abundant among CD3+CD56-NKG2C+ cells in several donors, at roughly 25-60.1%. It remained unclear whether the expanded NKG2C-expressing T cell clones were specific for HCMV antigens. The eight sequenced donors were randomly selected healthy volunteers, three men and five women. HCMV serostatus was determined by detecting HCMV-specific IgG in serum with a commercial ELISA kit. Ficoll density gradient centrifugation was used to isolate peripheral blood mononuclear cells from blood. CD4+ and CD8+ T cells were isolated from PBMC by magnetic immunoseparation with Miltenyi isolation kits. cDNA synthesis was primed from the TCR beta constant segment and was followed by two successive PCR amplification steps. The libraries were sequenced on Illumina HiSeq 2000/2500, MiSeq or NextSeq, producing 2 x 150 bp reads. Reads were demultiplexed and grouped by UMI with MIGEC, and clonotypes were assembled and quantified with MiTCR. To exclude erroneous sequences, only TCR cDNA sequences supported by at least two reads were retained. Downstream repertoire analysis used the tcR package, and clonotypes were matched across fractions by CDR3 nucleotide sequence plus V segment. VDJmatch was used to annotate antigen specificity against VDJdb, with one amino acid substitution allowed in CDR3.

This specimen was CD4+ T cells sorted from PBMCs, taken 11 to 12 days after vaccination. This TCR was sampled from a man aged 45-65 years who received an inactivated influenza vaccine. Donor details come from another sample of the same person, matched by shared clones. The V and J segments used are TRBV2 and TRBJ2-3; 11 central nucleotides agree with TRBD2. CDR3 region: CASRETSGMGDTQYF. The nucleotide sequence reads TGTGCCAGCAGGGAGACTAGCGGGATGGGAGATACGCAGTATTTT.